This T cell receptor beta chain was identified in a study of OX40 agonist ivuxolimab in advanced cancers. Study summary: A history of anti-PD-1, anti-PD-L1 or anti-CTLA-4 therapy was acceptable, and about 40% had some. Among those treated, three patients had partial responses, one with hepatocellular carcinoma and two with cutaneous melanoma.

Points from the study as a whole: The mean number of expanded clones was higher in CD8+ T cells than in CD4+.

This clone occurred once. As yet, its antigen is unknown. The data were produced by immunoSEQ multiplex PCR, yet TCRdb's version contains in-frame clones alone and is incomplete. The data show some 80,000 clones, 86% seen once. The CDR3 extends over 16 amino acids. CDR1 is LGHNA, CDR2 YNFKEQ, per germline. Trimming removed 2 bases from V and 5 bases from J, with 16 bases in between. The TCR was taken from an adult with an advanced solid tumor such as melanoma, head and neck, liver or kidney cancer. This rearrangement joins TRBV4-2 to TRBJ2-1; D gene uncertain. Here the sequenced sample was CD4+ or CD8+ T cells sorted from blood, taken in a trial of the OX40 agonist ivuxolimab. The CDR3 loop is CASSQRSFLGDNEQFF. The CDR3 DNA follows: TGTGCCAGCAGCCAAAGGTCCTTCTTAGGAGACAATGAGCAGTTCTTC.